The rows below give T cell receptor beta chains drawn from one sample of a study of T cell responses to AZD1222 COVID-19 vaccine. The repertoire was sequenced with immunoSEQ multiplex PCR; TCRdb's copy has only in-frame clones and lacks some. Of around 150,000 clones listed, 92% are singletons. This material consisted of peripheral blood, taken 28 days after the second AZD1222 dose. The source is an adult who received the AZD1222 COVID-19 vaccine. CDR3s include the opening cysteine and the closing phenylalanine or tryptophan. A D gene is named only where the DNA matches it firmly. Clone size is not always given. Where it is, it says once, few, many or a class for expanded clones.

J gene,V gene,D gene,clone size,CDR3 protein,CDR3 DNA
TRBJ2-2,TRBV28,TRBD1,NA,CASSRGTGEPGELFF,TGTGCCAGCAGCCGAGGGACAGGGGAACCCGGGGAGCTGTTTTTT
TRBJ2-1,TRBV5-6,NA,NA,CASSFGGFYNEQFF,TGTGCCAGCAGCTTTGGAGGGTTCTACAATGAGCAGTTCTTC
TRBJ1-2,TRBV6-1,NA,NA,CASSEATGIYGYTF,TGTGCCAGCAGTGAGGCGACAGGCATCTATGGCTACACCTTC
TRBJ1-5,TRBV7-8,NA,NA,CASSLDRASNQPQHF,TGTGCCAGCAGCTTAGACAGGGCCAGCAATCAGCCCCAGCATTTT
TRBJ2-2,TRBV2,NA,once,CASSVGTGELFF,TGTGCCAGCAGTGTCGGCACCGGGGAGCTGTTTTTT
TRBJ1-1,TRBV5-1,NA,NA,CASSYLLRANTEAFF,TGCGCCAGCAGTTACTTACTCAGGGCGAACACTGAAGCTTTCTTT
TRBJ1-2,TRBV5-3,NA,NA,CARSSYGYTF,TGTGCCAGAAGCTCTTATGGCTACACCTTC
TRBJ1-2,TRBV7-2,TRBD1,NA,CASSLVSTGQGINYGYTF,TGTGCCAGCAGCTTAGTCTCAACCGGACAGGGGATTAACTATGGCTACACCTTC
TRBJ1-4,TRBV19,TRBD1,NA,CASSNRGQVNEKLFF,TGTGCCAGTAGTAATCGGGGACAGGTTAATGAAAAACTGTTTTTT
TRBJ1-1,TRBV19,NA,NA,CASSRWNTEAFF,TGTGCCAGTAGTAGGTGGAATACTGAAGCTTTCTTT
TRBJ2-1,TRBV19,NA,NA,CASSTPGLSFLGYNEQFF,TGTGCCAGTAGTACGCCCGGGCTCTCCTTTCTGGGCTACAATGAGCAGTTCTTC
TRBJ2-1,TRBV21-1,NA,NA,CASSPRTGLRTYNEQFF,TGTGCCAGCAGCCCTCGTACAGGGTTGCGGACCTACAATGAGCAGTTCTTC
TRBJ2-6,TRBV3-1/TRBV3-2,NA,NA,CASSQGADGANVLTF,TGTGCCAGCAGCCAGGGGGCAGATGGGGCCAACGTCCTGACTTTC
TRBJ2-1,TRBV6-2/TRBV6-3,TRBD2,NA,CASSSSGGPYNEQFF,TGTGCCAGCAGTTCTAGCGGGGGCCCTTACAATGAGCAGTTCTTC
TRBJ1-2,TRBV27,NA,NA,CASSFSGGRDGYTF,TGTGCCAGCAGTTTTTCGGGGGGAAGGGATGGCTACACCTTC
TRBJ2-1,TRBV28,NA,few,CASSLSGGSGENEQFF,TGTGCCAGCAGTTTATCTGGGGGTTCGGGGGAGAATGAGCAGTTCTTC
TRBJ2-7,TRBV4-3,NA,NA,CASSQDLGTAYEQYF,TGCGCCAGCAGCCAAGATTTAGGAACAGCATACGAGCAGTACTTC
TRBJ1-5,TRBV4-2,NA,few,CASSQAHLVGEGYSNQPQHF,TGTGCCAGCAGCCAAGCCCATCTGGTAGGGGAGGGTTATAGCAATCAGCCCCAGCATTTT
TRBJ1-5,TRBV7-9,NA,NA,CASSLGATDNQPQHF,TGTGCCAGCAGCTTAGGGGCGACGGATAATCAGCCCCAGCATTTT
TRBJ2-2,TRBV9,NA,NA,CASSSKGRPRGTGELFF,TGTGCCAGCAGCTCGAAGGGGAGGCCCCGAGGCACCGGGGAGCTGTTTTTT
TRBJ2-5,TRBV6-1,NA,NA,CASSFGGQETQYF,TGTGCCAGCAGCTTTGGGGGTCAAGAGACCCAGTACTTC
TRBJ1-1,TRBV19,TRBD1,NA,CASSMRKGTGHTEAFF,TGTGCCAGTAGTATGAGGAAGGGGACAGGGCACACTGAAGCTTTCTTT
TRBJ1-3,TRBV4-1,NA,NA,CASSRGLAPSGNTIYF,TGCGCCAGCAGCCGCGGACTGGCCCCCTCTGGAAACACCATATATTTT
TRBJ1-2,TRBV7-2,NA,NA,CASSLAGLLYGYTF,TGTGCCAGCAGCTTAGCGGGCCTCCTGTATGGCTACACCTTC
TRBJ1-2,TRBV7-2,NA,NA,CASSPRINYGYTF,TGTGCCAGCAGCCCCCGGATAAACTATGGCTACACCTTC
TRBJ2-1,TRBV28,TRBD2,NA,CASTTNHGSGSMGNEQFF,TGTGCCAGCACCACCAATCATGGTAGCGGGAGTATGGGGAATGAGCAGTTCTTC
TRBJ2-3,TRBV25-1,TRBD1,NA,CASSVPGQGETDTQYF,TGTGCCAGCAGTGTTCCCGGGCAGGGGGAGACAGATACGCAGTATTTT
TRBJ1-5,TRBV6-5,NA,NA,CASSKGGDRHQPQHF,TGTGCCAGCAGTAAGGGGGGGGACCGGCATCAGCCCCAGCATTTT
TRBJ1-6,TRBV4-1,NA,NA,CASSRIPRPGQGDSPLHF,TGCGCCAGCAGCCGGATCCCCCGTCCCGGGCAGGGTGATTCACCCCTCCACTTT
TRBJ2-1,TRBV11-2,TRBD2,NA,CASSLVGGGPINEQFF,TGTGCCAGCAGCTTAGTCGGGGGAGGGCCGATCAATGAGCAGTTCTTC
TRBJ1-2,TRBV5-4,NA,NA,CASSFPLGAGSGYTF,TGTGCCAGCAGCTTCCCCCTGGGTGCGGGGTCTGGCTACACCTTC
TRBJ1-2,TRBV5-1,TRBD1,NA,CASSLRVGQGARDYGYTF,TGCGCCAGCAGCTTACGGGTTGGGCAGGGGGCCCGTGACTATGGCTACACCTTC
TRBJ1-1,TRBV4-3,NA,few,CASSQDQFRLNTEAFF,TGCGCCAGCAGCCAAGATCAGTTCCGATTGAACACTGAAGCTTTCTTT
TRBJ2-4,TRBV28,NA,NA,CASSLYKEGNIQYF,TGTGCCAGCAGTTTATATAAAGAGGGGAACATTCAGTACTTC
TRBJ2-7,TRBV5-1,TRBD1,NA,CASSSQQGAGHEQYF,TGCGCCAGCAGCTCTCAGCAGGGGGCCGGTCACGAGCAGTACTTC